Each of the 8 T cell receptor beta chains below was sequenced from the same sample in a study of blood T cells in healthy people across ages. A second PCR, run for about 6 to 11 cycles, used a sample-barcoded 5' primer plus a J-beta primer mix. MiXCR was run by TCRdb on the 5' RACE reads, yielding one entry per CDR3 protein. The sample has 1.8 million or so distinct CDR3 sequences, approximately 39% seen once; the top ten hold 23%. The source material was blood. The receptors here all came from a human donor in good health.

The chain recombines TRBV29-1 with TRBJ1-2, with D possibly matching TRBD1 (5 bases). Germline CDR1 and CDR2: SQVTM and ANQGSEA. This CDR3 is built from 12 residues. Trimming removed 6 bases at V and 1 base at J, with 9 bases between. CDR3 nucleotides: TGCAGCGTCCTACAGGTTAACTATGGCTACACCTTC. Protein product: CSVLQVNYGYTF.

The rearrangement links TRBV24-1 to TRBJ1-2; TRBD1 is a possible D gene (6 bases). Trimming pared 2 bases from V and 3 bases from J, leaving 15 bases between. CDR1 and CDR2 from the germline V gene are KGHDR and SFDVKD. This CDR3 is built from 16 residues. The CDR3 spells CATSDWRQDQDYGYTF. The CDR3 nucleotides are TGTGCCACCAGTGATTGGCGACAGGATCAAGACTATGGCTACACCTTC.

As regards this clonotype: A much larger clone lies a single base off, so this may be a read error. Here the CDR3 reads CASSKTEAFF. The DNA for the CDR3 is TGTGCCAGCAGTAAGACTGAAGCTTTCTTT. The chain links TRBV28 to TRBJ1-1; D call uncertain. This CDR3 spans 10 amino acids. The V end lost 5 bases, the J end lost 5 bases, and 3 bases lay between the germline ends. The V gene's germline CDR1 is MDHEN and CDR2 SYDVKM.

This clonotype was counted at least ten times. The V and J genes are TRBV29-1 and TRBJ2-7, with TRBD1 matching 7 bases. CDR1 and CDR2 (germline): SQVTM, ANQGSEA. Losses at the gene ends were 2 bases for V and 4 bases for J; bases not matched to a gene: 11. The CDR3 spans 15 residues. The DNA of the CDR3 is TGCAGCGTTGAAATATTGGCAGGGGGAAGGTACGAGCAGTACTTC. Translated: CSVEILAGGRYEQYF.

This clonotype was seen a few times. Germline and junction disagree at one end, which may indicate a read error. This chain joins TRBV6-1 and TRBJ1-2; D call uncertain. CDR1 is MNHNS and CDR2 is SASEGT in the germline V gene. This CDR3 region has 16 residues. In DNA, the CDR3 is TGTGCCGGCAGTGTGAGGGATGCCGCTCTAGGGTATGGCTACACCTTC. Translating gives CAGSVRDAALGYGYTF.

The sample holds a few counts of this clonotype. The chain couples TRBV11-3 to TRBJ2-1; a possible D gene is TRBD2 (6 bases). Trimming took 5 bases from V and 9 from J, leaving 17 bases between them. The germline gives CDR1 SGHNT, CDR2 YENEEA. This CDR3 has 14 amino acids. Here the CDR3 reads CASSPLALYREQFF. Written as DNA, the CDR3 is TGTGCCAGCAGCCCACTAGCTCTGTACCGTGAGCAGTTCTTC.

This clonotype came up a few times. As DNA, the CDR3 is TGTGCCAGCAGCCACCCAAGGGTGTTTGATACCAATGGCTACACCTTC. Residues: CASSHPRVFDTNGYTF. The chain has TRBV3-1 and TRBJ1-2, with D unclear. Germline V gene sequence: CDR1 LGHDT, CDR2 YNNKEL (reference sequence). The V and J ends lost 3 bases and 6 bases respectively, with 20 bases between them. This CDR3 spans 16 amino acids.

This clonotype was picked up a small number of times. The CDR3 loop is CATIGGEAGANVLTF. CDR3 in DNA: TGTGCCACCATCGGGGGTGAAGCTGGGGCCAACGTCCTGACTTTC. This chain links TRBV24-1 with TRBJ2-6, with D perhaps matching TRBD2 (6 bases). The germline V and J ends were trimmed by 8 bases and 2 bases, with 12 bases remaining between them. The CDR3 contains 15 residues. In germline, CDR1 is KGHDR, CDR2 SFDVKD.